This TCR beta chain was recovered during a study of shared clonotypes between healthy human individuals. Study-wide context: CD8 memory received one plate per donor, CD8 naive two, CD4 memory three and CD4 naive three. Broader study findings: Estimated richness was generally greater in naive than memory subsets. Clonotypes shared by all four donors outscored non-shared clonotypes in generation probability.

The naive CD8 subset, CD45RO-negative cells positively selected for CCR7, excluded terminally differentiated effector memory CD45RA+ cells. Healthy adults negative for HIV, lacking recent acute infections or vaccinations, served as donors. About this clone itself: Its cognate antigen is unknown.

The CDR3 length is 14 residues. The ends lost 4 bases at V and 6 bases at J; junction bases unmatched: 4. Germline assignment: CDR1 LNHDA and CDR2 SQIVND (reference sequence). TCRdb keeps only in-frame clones here, not all; method: immunoSEQ multiplex PCR. The table lists about 820,000 clones, 80% to 95% of them singletons. This receptor was identified in a man aged 30 to 39 in good health. The sequencing input was naive CD8+ T cells sorted from blood. This chain connects TRBV19 to TRBJ2-7, with 12 bases fitting TRBD2. This CDR3 is CASSTSGRAREQYF. The CDR3 DNA reads TGTGCCAGTAGTACTAGCGGGAGGGCCCGCGAGCAGTACTTC.